The next 29 T cell receptor beta chains were all read from a single sample in a study of CXCR3-negative and CXCR3-positive naive CD8 T cells. UMI-labeled TRB cDNA libraries were prepared by 5' RACE. No DNA is given; TCRdb re-called the 5' RACE reads and lists each CDR3 protein once. The sample totals around 50,000 distinct CDR3 sequences. The sample consisted of naive CXCR3- CD8+ T cells from blood. The sample's subset: CD45RO-CCR7+CD27+CD95- naive CD8+ T cells lacking CXCR3 (TNR3-). The receptor source for this set is a human donor in good health. Some clones in this sample may be carry-over from other donors' samples.

The J gene is TRBJ1-5, the V gene TRBV25-1; the TCRdb call, TRBD1, lacks DNA for checking. Per the germline V gene, CDR1 is MGHDK and CDR2 is SYGVNS. The CDR3 contains 13 residues. The CDR3 region is CASSAGTNQPQHF.

The genes are TRBV6-2 or TRBV6-3 and TRBJ2-7; without DNA, the TCRdb call of TRBD1 cannot be checked. The CDR3 totals 13 residues. Germline V gene lookup returns CDR1 MNHEY and CDR2 SVGEGT. The CDR3 sequence is CASSAGGIDEQYF.

The rearrangement joins TRBV12-3 or TRBV12-4 to TRBJ2-3; TCRdb's D call, TRBD2, is unchecked because there is no DNA. The CDR3 runs 13 residues. CDR3 protein: CASSPSPTDTQYF.

This chain connects TRBV5-5 to TRBJ2-1; TCRdb returns TRBD1, unconfirmable since there is no DNA. Germline assignment: CDR1 SGHKS and CDR2 YYEKEE (reference sequence). The length of the CDR3 is 13 residues. CDR3 sequence reads: CASSPNRVDEQFF.

The gene calls are TRBV7-2 and TRBJ1-2. The germline V gene has CDR1 SGHTA and CDR2 FQGNSA. This CDR3 is built from 15 residues. CDR3 residues: CASWWAERVHYGYTF.

This chain uses TRBV6-2 or TRBV6-3 with TRBJ1-2; TCRdb's D call, TRBD1, is unchecked because there is no DNA. Germline V gene data show CDR1 as MNHEY and CDR2 as SVGEGT. CDR3 size: 14 residues. CDR3 in amino acids: CASSAYRVADGYTF.

The rearrangement joins TRBV29-1 to TRBJ2-7; TCRdb picks TRBD1, but there is no DNA to check that call. Germline-derived CDR1 and CDR2 are SQVTM and ANQGSEA. The CDR3 spans 12 residues. The CDR3 sequence is CSVRGNRYEQYF.

The J gene is TRBJ2-7, the V gene TRBV13; TCRdb returns TRBD2, unconfirmable since there is no DNA. Germline-derived CDR1 and CDR2 are PRHDT and FYEKMQ (reference sequence). The CDR3 is made up of 14 amino acids. Here the CDR3 reads CASSAGTTGYEQYF.

This chain connects TRBV29-1 to TRBJ2-2. Germline CDR1 reads SQVTM; CDR2 reads ANQGSEA. The length of the CDR3 is 13 residues. The CDR3 spells CSAAGATNGELFF.

This chain joins TRBV29-1 and TRBJ2-7; TCRdb proposes TRBD1, but this gene call is untestable without DNA. CDR1 is SQVTM, CDR2 ANQGSEA, per germline. This CDR3 spans 12 amino acids. The CDR3: CSVLTGGYEQYF.

V is TRBV30 and J is TRBJ2-6; absent DNA, TCRdb's TRBD1 call cannot be checked. Germline CDR1 GTSNPN, CDR2 SVGIG (reference sequence). CDR3 length: 14 residues. This CDR3 reads CAWTQGVGANVLTF.

The V and J genes are TRBV5-1 and TRBJ2-7; the TRBD1 assignment by TCRdb is unverifiable without DNA. Germline values: CDR1 SGHRS, CDR2 YFSETQ. The CDR3 runs 15 residues. The CDR3 loop reads CASSPGGNQPYEQYF.

J is TRBJ2-7 and V is TRBV4-1; the D call from TCRdb, TRBD2, cannot be confirmed without DNA. The CDR3 is 16 amino acids. The germline V gene encodes CDR1 MGHRA and CDR2 YSYEKL. CDR3 residues: CASSQDLAGRLNEQYF.

The chain joins TRBV20-1 to TRBJ1-1. CDR1 and CDR2 (germline): DFQATT, SNEGSKA (reference sequence). The CDR3 length is 14 residues. Here the CDR3 reads CSAREAGVGAEAFF.

This sequence joins TRBV27 and TRBJ1-5; TCRdb indicates TRBD1, and absent DNA this call remains unverified. This CDR3 comprises 15 residues. From germline, CDR1 is MNHEY and CDR2 SMNVEV (reference sequence). CDR3 residues: CASSQDTSSNQPQHF.

The rearrangement joins TRBV6-2 or TRBV6-3 to TRBJ2-7; no DNA is available, so the TRBD1 call from TCRdb remains unchecked. This CDR3 is built from 13 residues. The V gene's germline CDR1 is MNHEY and CDR2 SVGEGT. CDR3: CASSPQGYYEQYF.

This sequence joins TRBV27 and TRBJ1-2; TCRdb's assignment of TRBD1 cannot be checked, as there is no DNA. CDR1 and CDR2 from the germline V gene are MNHEY and SMNVEV (reference sequence). This CDR3 is 13 amino acids long. The CDR3 sequence: CASTPGQGSGYTF.

The chain carries TRBV7-8 and TRBJ2-7; TCRdb outputs TRBD2, but without DNA this stays unchecked. This CDR3 spans 15 amino acids. The germline V gene encodes CDR1 SGHVS and CDR2 FQNEAQ. The CDR3 loop reads CASSLASSGGDEQYF.

J is TRBJ2-6 and V is TRBV6-2 or TRBV6-3. The CDR3 covers 17 residues. The germline CDR1 and CDR2 sequences are MNHEY and SVGEGT. The CDR3 sequence is CASSYAVGNSGANVLTF.

This sequence joins TRBV7-8 and TRBJ2-1; TCRdb designates TRBD1, a call that cannot be tested without DNA. This CDR3 has 18 amino acids. Germline V lookup: CDR1 SGHVS, CDR2 FQNEAQ. CDR3 in amino acids: CASSLQERIRDSYNEQFF.

The chain uses TRBV20-1 and TRBJ2-1. This CDR3 spans 14 amino acids. Germline V gives CDR1 DFQATT, CDR2 SNEGSKA (reference sequence). The CDR3 loop is CSAVSREPYNEQFF.

The chain couples TRBV27 to TRBJ2-7; TCRdb selects TRBD1, and the lack of DNA leaves this call unchecked. Germline CDR1 MNHEY, CDR2 SMNVEV (reference sequence). This CDR3 has 14 amino acids. Here the CDR3 reads CASSYRGLRYEQYF.

The V call is TRBV2, the J call TRBJ2-5; the TCRdb D gene call, TRBD1, has no DNA to confirm it. This CDR3 region has 15 residues. CDR1 is SNHLY and CDR2 is FYNNEI in the germline V gene. The chain's CDR3 is CASSDLGGSQETQYF.

V and J are TRBV6-5 and TRBJ2-7. Germline values: CDR1 MNHEY, CDR2 SVGAGI. The CDR3 is made up of 13 amino acids. The CDR3 sequence is CASSPSSSYEQYF.

This chain uses TRBV20-1 with TRBJ2-1; TCRdb's assignment of TRBD1 cannot be checked, as there is no DNA. The germline CDR1 and CDR2 sequences are DFQATT and SNEGSKA (reference sequence). This CDR3 comprises 14 residues. CDR3 sequence reads: CSALNRFHYNEQFF.

This chain joins TRBV11-3 and TRBJ2-1; TCRdb's D call, TRBD2, is unchecked because there is no DNA. The CDR3 spans 14 residues. The V gene's germline CDR1 is SGHNT and CDR2 YENEEA. Here the CDR3 reads CASSLGRGVDEQFF.

The genes are TRBV29-1 and TRBJ2-1; TCRdb proposes TRBD1, but this gene call is untestable without DNA. CDR1 and CDR2 from the germline V gene are SQVTM and ANQGSEA. This CDR3 comprises 13 residues. The CDR3: CSVDRQGDPEQFF.

The chain links TRBV6-5 to TRBJ1-2; TCRdb's D call of TRBD1 is untestable without DNA. Germline CDR1 and CDR2: MNHEY and SVGAGI. There are 14 residues in the CDR3. This CDR3 reads CASSYGAGAYGYTF.

This chain joins TRBV20-1 and TRBJ2-1. Germline V gene lookup returns CDR1 DFQATT and CDR2 SNEGSKA (reference sequence). CDR3 length equals 13 residues. CDR3 residues: CSGWQSSYNEQFF.